The 2 T cell receptor beta chains below were found in one sample sequenced in a study of radiation and T cells in renal cell carcinoma. Documented time point: blood 2 weeks post-SBRT. Treatment meaning: 15 Gy SBRT to primary tumor, nephrectomy 4 weeks later. Sequencing used immunoSEQ multiplex PCR; TCRdb keeps in-frame clones, though not all of them. The sample consists of about 150,000 clones, 87% of them appearing once. The specimen was blood, collected from a patient whose treatment included radiotherapy and nephrectomy. The source is a woman aged 45-59 years with renal cell carcinoma.

The chain uses TRBV9 and TRBJ1-2; D uncertain. The germline V and J ends were trimmed by 1 base and 2 bases, with 9 bases remaining between them. CDR1 and CDR2 (germline): SGDLS, YYNGEE. This CDR3 contains 14 residues. The CDR3 nucleotides read TGTGCCAGCAGCGTATCAGGAGCCAACTATGGCTACACCTTC. This sequence encodes CASSVSGANYGYTF.

The chain carries TRBV14 and TRBJ2-7; D perhaps matches TRBD1 (6 bases). Germline CDR1 is SGHDN and CDR2 is FVKESK. This CDR3 has 16 amino acids. The ends were cut back, 5 bases at V and 1 base at J, with 18 bases in the middle. DNA of the CDR3: TGTGCCAGCAGCTTTATGACCGGGACACAGTCCTACGAGCAGTACTTC. Its translation: CASSFMTGTQSYEQYF.